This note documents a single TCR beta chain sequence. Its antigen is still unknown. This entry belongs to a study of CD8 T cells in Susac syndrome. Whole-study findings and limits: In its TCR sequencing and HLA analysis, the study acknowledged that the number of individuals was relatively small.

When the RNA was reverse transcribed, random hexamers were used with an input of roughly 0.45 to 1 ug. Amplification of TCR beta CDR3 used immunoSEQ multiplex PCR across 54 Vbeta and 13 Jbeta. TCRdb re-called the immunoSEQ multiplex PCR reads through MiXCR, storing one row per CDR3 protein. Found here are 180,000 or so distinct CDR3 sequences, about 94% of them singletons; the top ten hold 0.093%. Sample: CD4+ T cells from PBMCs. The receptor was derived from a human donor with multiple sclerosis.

The CDR3 DNA reads TGCGCCAGCAGCTTGGTAAAGGGTGAGGCCAACGTCCTGACTTTC. This gives the protein CASSLVKGEANVLTF. The genes are TRBV5-1 and TRBJ2-6, with D unclear. Per germline, CDR1 SGHRS and CDR2 YFSETQ. Trimming cost V 0 bases and J 6 bases, with 10 bases left between them. The CDR3 is 15 amino acids.